The clone carrying this TCR beta chain was picked up one time. Its specificity is not known. These data belong to a study of STAT3 mutations in large granular lymphocyte leukemia. Study-level points and caveats: In T-cell large granular lymphocyte leukemia, about half of patients showed multiple immunodominant subclonotypes. Clonal expansion was inferred from other time points because no sample existed at each clone's first appearance.

The table came from immunoSEQ multiplex PCR; TCRdb's copy has only in-frame clones and leaves some out. The table records around 33,000 clones, about 83% of them present only once. Sequenced: peripheral blood mononuclear cells. The TCR comes from a woman in her forties or fifties with T-cell large granular lymphocyte leukemia. Some clones in this sample may be carry-over from other donors' samples.

The CDR3 DNA follows: TGTGCCAGCAGCCCCGATTACTACGAGCAGTACTTC. As protein: CASSPDYYEQYF. The genes are TRBV7-9 and TRBJ2-7; no clear D. In germline, CDR1 is SEHNR, CDR2 FQNEAQ (reference sequence). This CDR3 is built from 12 residues. Trimming stripped 5 bases from V and 3 bases from J, with 8 bases between.